The next 28 T cell receptor beta chains were all read from a single sample in a study of CD8+ T cells in alopecia areata. Sequencing used cDNA as its template, made by extracting RNA and reverse transcribing it. Data came from immunoSEQ multiplex PCR; TCRdb stores just in-frame clones and leaves some out. Among under 250,000 clones listed, around 62% were seen once. The material sequenced was CD4+ T cells sorted from blood, taken at week 0. These receptors all come from a human donor with alopecia areata.

This rearrangement joins TRBV11-2 to TRBJ2-6; TRBD2 matches at 8 bases. Germline CDR1 is SGHAT and CDR2 is FQNNGV. There are 18 residues in the CDR3. The J segment lost 1 base and the V segment lost 6 bases, leaving 11 bases of the junction unmatched. Here the CDR3 reads CASRLSGGFNSGANVLTF. The CDR3 DNA is TGTGCCAGCAGGTTGAGCGGGGGCTTCAATTCTGGGGCCAACGTCCTGACTTTC.

The rearrangement links TRBV5-1 to TRBJ2-1; D is ambiguous. This CDR3 is built from 14 residues. V was cut by 0 bases and J by 9 bases, with 13 bases left in between. Looked up from germline, CDR1 is SGHRS and CDR2 is YFSETQ. CDR3 bases: TGCGCCAGCAGCTTGGGTGAGACACGGAGTGAGCAGTTCTTC. This sequence encodes CASSLGETRSEQFF.

The chain links TRBV27 to TRBJ2-7, with 7 nucleotides matching TRBD2. The germline V gene encodes CDR1 MNHEY and CDR2 SMNVEV (reference sequence). The ends lost 7 bases at V and 4 bases at J; junction bases unmatched: 25. The CDR3 loop spans 19 amino acids. CDR3 protein: CASTTFGSLGAGAWYEQYF. CDR3 nucleotides: TGTGCCAGCACCACCTTCGGGTCCCTTGGTGCGGGAGCGTGGTACGAGCAGTACTTC.

In regard to this clone: Within the sample, other DNA sequences also encode this same CDR3. The V gene is TRBV7-9, the J gene TRBJ2-1; D ambiguous. CDR3 size: 12 residues. Trimming took off 2 bases at V and 9 bases at J, with 8 bases between the two ends. Looked up from germline, CDR1 is SEHNR and CDR2 is FQNEAQ (reference sequence). CDR3 in amino acids: CASSLLLGEQFF. The CDR3 DNA is TGTGCCAGCAGCTTATTACTGGGTGAGCAGTTCTTC.

This clone was counted a few times. Different DNA sequences within this sample yield the same CDR3. This chain connects TRBV27 to TRBJ1-5; no clear D gene. Germline lookup yields CDR1 MNHEY and CDR2 SMNVEV (reference sequence). The V and J ends lost 2 bases and 0 bases respectively, with 5 bases between them. The CDR3 sequence is 14 residues long. CDR3 DNA: TGTGCCAGCAGTTTAGGGTATAGCAATCAGCCCCAGCATTTT. Protein: CASSLGYSNQPQHF.

The V call is TRBV5-1, the J call TRBJ2-1; possible D gene TRBD1, 5 bases. Germline loops: CDR1 SGHRS, CDR2 YFSETQ. V was cut by 2 bases and J by 5 bases, with 14 bases left in between. The CDR3 extends over 15 amino acids. The CDR3 bases are TGCGCCAGCAGCTTAGGTGGGGCGAGTAACAATGAGCAGTTCTTC. It is translated as CASSLGGASNNEQFF. The whole variable domain, remainder taken from reference TRBV5-1 and TRBJ2-1, is KAGVTQTPRYLIKTRGQQVTLSCSPISGHRSVSWYQQTPGQGLQFLFEYFSETQRNKGNFPGRFSGRQFSNSRSEMNVSTLELGDSALYLCASSLGGASNNEQFFGPGTRLTVL.

This clone was counted a few times. V usage is TRBV7-2 and J usage is TRBJ1-1, with 8 bases identical to TRBD1. The CDR3 loop spans 16 amino acids. Germline V lookup: CDR1 SGHTA, CDR2 FQGNSA. J lost 4 bases, V lost 0 bases, and 7 bases had no gene match. For the CDR3, the DNA is TGTGCCAGCAGCTTAGCCGCTAACAGGGGGACCACTGAAGCTTTCTTT. Translation gives CASSLAANRGTTEAFF.

This chain connects TRBV5-1 to TRBJ1-4; D remains unclear. This CDR3 spans 13 amino acids. Germline CDR1 reads SGHRS; CDR2 reads YFSETQ. Trimming pared 2 bases from V and 14 bases from J, leaving 16 bases between. The CDR3 protein is CASSFGLEKRLFF. The CDR3 DNA follows: TGCGCCAGCAGCTTCGGACTCGAGAAAAGGCTGTTTTTT. The full variable domain, in which reference TRBV5-1 and TRBJ1-4 provide the parts outside the CDR3, is KAGVTQTPRYLIKTRGQQVTLSCSPISGHRSVSWYQQTPGQGLQFLFEYFSETQRNKGNFPGRFSGRQFSNSRSEMNVSTLELGDSALYLCASSFGLEKRLFFGSGTQLSVL.

V and J are TRBV11-2 and TRBJ2-7; D call uncertain. This CDR3 is built from 15 residues. V was shortened by 4 bases and J by 4 bases, with 17 bases between the two germline ends. Germline CDR1 SGHAT, CDR2 FQNNGV. CDR3 in DNA: TGTGCCAGCAGCTCAGTTGCACGGGTCCTTTACGAGCAGTACTTC. Protein product: CASSSVARVLYEQYF.

The chain combines TRBV27 with TRBJ2-4, with unresolved D. The CDR3 length is 12 residues. V lost 0 bases, J lost 6 bases, and 3 bases lay in between. From germline, CDR1 is MNHEY and CDR2 SMNVEV (reference sequence). CDR3 DNA sequence: TGTGCCAGCAGTTTATCAGGAAACATTCAGTACTTC. Translation: CASSLSGNIQYF.

J is TRBJ2-7 and V is TRBV25-1, with 9 nucleotides matching TRBD1. The CDR3 extends over 16 amino acids. CDR1 and CDR2 (germline): MGHDK, SYGVNS. V was pared by 2 bases and J by 2 bases, with 7 bases of the junction left unmatched. CDR3 region: CASSERDRALAYEQYF. The DNA for the CDR3 is TGTGCCAGCAGTGAAAGGGACAGGGCATTGGCCTACGAGCAGTACTTC.

The V and J genes are TRBV5-4 and TRBJ1-2; weak D call: TRBD1 (5 bases). The CDR3 covers 15 residues. The ends were cut back, 0 bases at V and 5 bases at J, with 14 bases in the middle. CDR1 SGHNT and CDR2 YYREEE come from the germline V gene (reference sequence). This CDR3 reads CASSLAGIEVYGYTF. The CDR3 DNA reads as TGTGCCAGCAGCTTGGCAGGGATCGAAGTGTATGGCTACACCTTC.

The chain employs TRBV30 and TRBJ2-7, with D uncertain. CDR1 is GTSNPN and CDR2 is SVGIG in the germline V gene (reference sequence). The V end lost 0 bases, the J end lost 5 bases, and 17 bases lay between the germline ends. This CDR3 region has 15 residues. For the CDR3, the DNA is TGTGCCTGGAGTGTACGTCCCGGTCGTTCGGACGAGCAGTACTTC. Its translation is CAWSVRPGRSDEQYF.

The table lists this clone with many counts. The chain employs TRBV7-9 and TRBJ1-2, with 7 positions matching TRBD1. With 2 bases clipped from V and 6 bases from J, the junction kept 6 bases outside the gene matches. Germline CDR1 reads SEHNR; CDR2 reads FQNEAQ (reference sequence). This CDR3 has 14 residues. CDR3 DNA sequence: TGTGCCAGCAGCTTACCCGGGACAGATGATGGCTACACCTTC. It codes for CASSLPGTDDGYTF.

This clone has just a few counts. The rearrangement uses TRBV6-5 and TRBJ1-3, with D unresolved. There are 14 residues in the CDR3. The germline V and J ends were trimmed by 8 bases and 4 bases, with 15 bases remaining between them. Germline lookup yields CDR1 MNHEY and CDR2 SVGAGI. The CDR3 region is CASAESSFGNTIYF. The CDR3 bases are TGTGCCAGCGCCGAGAGTTCTTTCGGAAACACCATATATTTT.

This rearrangement joins TRBV7-9 to TRBJ1-2, with 8 bases aligning to TRBD1. The germline gives CDR1 SEHNR, CDR2 FQNEAQ (reference sequence). The junction had 2 bases not matched to a gene; V was cut back by 6 bases and J by 8 bases. This CDR3 is built from 11 residues. This CDR3 is CASSRTGGYTF. The CDR3 DNA reads TGTGCCAGCAGTAGGACAGGGGGCTACACCTTC.

V usage is TRBV4-1 and J usage is TRBJ2-1; tentatively, D is TRBD1 (6 bases). Germline values: CDR1 MGHRA, CDR2 YSYEKL. The CDR3 contains 17 residues. The ends were cut back, 0 bases at V and 0 bases at J, with 12 bases in the middle. The CDR3 protein is CASSQESRGSSYNEQFF. CDR3 in DNA: TGCGCCAGCAGCCAAGAAAGTAGGGGGAGCTCCTACAATGAGCAGTTCTTC.

This clone has just a few counts. V is TRBV25-1 and J is TRBJ2-3; tentatively, D is TRBD1 (6 bases). V gave up 8 bases and J gave up 4 bases, with 13 bases separating them. The CDR3 sequence is 13 residues long. Germline CDR1 reads MGHDK; CDR2 reads SYGVNS. Here the CDR3 DNA reads TGTGCCAGCGTCAGGGGTGTTTCAGATACGCAGTATTTT. This codes for CASVRGVSDTQYF.

The chain recombines TRBV9 with TRBJ1-1; unclear D gene. The CDR3 covers 14 residues. V was trimmed by 0 bases and J by 1 base, leaving 7 bases between them. Germline CDR1 and CDR2: SGDLS and YYNGEE. CDR3 loop: CASSVDPANTEAFF. The CDR3 region has the DNA TGTGCCAGCAGCGTAGATCCAGCGAACACTGAAGCTTTCTTT.

The CDR3 spells CAWSVPYPADQPQHF. For the CDR3, the DNA is TGTGCCTGGAGTGTACCGTACCCAGCCGATCAGCCCCAGCATTTT. This chain connects TRBV30 to TRBJ1-5; D call uncertain. CDR1 and CDR2 (germline): GTSNPN, SVGIG (reference sequence). The V and J ends lost 0 bases and 5 bases respectively, with 14 bases between them. The CDR3 contains 15 residues.

This clone has a handful of counts. V and J are TRBV7-8 and TRBJ2-1; D is perhaps TRBD1 (5 bases). This CDR3 comprises 13 residues. Looked up from germline, CDR1 is SGHVS and CDR2 is FQNEAQ. V lost 0 bases to trimming and J lost 9 bases, with 9 bases between them. CDR3 sequence reads: CASSLADTVEQFF. The CDR3 DNA reads as TGTGCCAGCAGCTTAGCGGACACTGTTGAGCAGTTCTTC.

The chain recombines TRBV7-9 with TRBJ2-1; TRBD2 aligns across 8 bases. Losses at the gene ends were 2 bases for V and 0 bases for J; bases not matched to a gene: 3. There are 16 residues in the CDR3. Germline lookup yields CDR1 SEHNR and CDR2 FQNEAQ (reference sequence). This chain's CDR3 is CASSLWRGDSYNEQFF. Here the CDR3 DNA reads TGTGCCAGCAGCTTATGGCGGGGGGACTCCTACAATGAGCAGTTCTTC. Full variable domain (missing parts from reference TRBV7-9 and TRBJ2-1): DTGVSQNPRHKITKRGQNVTFRCDPISEHNRLYWYRQTLGQGPEFLTYFQNEAQLEKSRLLSDRFSAERPKGSFSTLEIQRTEQGDSAMYLCASSLWRGDSYNEQFFGPGTRLTVL.

The CDR3: CASSQTGGGNYEQYF. DNA of the CDR3: TGTGCCAGCAGCCAGACGGGGGGAGGGAACTACGAGCAGTACTTC. The chain links TRBV2 to TRBJ2-7, with 7 positions matching TRBD2. CDR3 length equals 15 residues. The germline CDR1 and CDR2 sequences are SNHLY and FYNNEI. J gave up 3 bases and V 6 bases, and 11 bases lay outside the gene matches.

The chain is built from TRBV7-9 and TRBJ2-3; TRBD1 matches 9 bases. This CDR3 contains 16 residues. Germline V gene sequence: CDR1 SEHNR, CDR2 FQNEAQ (reference sequence). After removal of 2 bases from V and 4 bases from J, the junction contained 7 bases not matched to a gene. In DNA, the CDR3 is TGTGCCAGCAGCTTAACCGGGACAGGGAGTCCAGATACGCAGTATTTT. Amino acids: CASSLTGTGSPDTQYF.

This chain joins TRBV5-1 and TRBJ2-3; 7 nucleotides match TRBD2. This CDR3 is 14 amino acids long. After removal of 3 bases from V and 2 bases from J, the junction contained 3 bases not matched to a gene. CDR1 and CDR2 (germline): SGHRS, YFSETQ. The CDR3 nucleotides read TGCGCCAGCAGCTCGGGACTATTCACAGATACGCAGTATTTT. Translation: CASSSGLFTDTQYF.

There are a few counts of this clone. V is TRBV7-9 and J is TRBJ1-4; 7 bases align to TRBD1. The length of the CDR3 is 16 residues. Per the germline V gene, CDR1 is SEHNR and CDR2 is FQNEAQ (reference sequence). J lost 0 bases, V lost 5 bases, and 6 bases had no gene match. Here the CDR3 reads CASSLRGTATNEKLFF. CDR3 sequence (DNA): TGTGCCAGCAGCCTACGCGGGACAGCAACTAATGAAAAACTGTTTTTT.

A few counts support this clone. One end of the junction fails to match germline, which may point to a read error. This rearrangement joins TRBV5-6 to TRBJ2-3; D is uncertain. The germline V gene has CDR1 SGHDT and CDR2 YYEEEE. This CDR3 is 12 amino acids long. The CDR3 sequence: CASSSRTRTGDF. For the CDR3, the DNA is TGTGCCAGCAGCTCTAGGACGCGAACCGGAGATTTT.

For this clone: Distinct nucleotide sequences in the sample also encode this CDR3. This chain connects TRBV29-1 to TRBJ2-3, with D unresolved. Germline CDR1 is SQVTM and CDR2 is ANQGSEA. V lost 3 bases and J 0 bases, leaving 4 bases between the germline ends. This CDR3 is built from 12 residues. The CDR3 coding sequence is TGCAGCGTTGACCCCAGCACAGATACGCAGTATTTT. As protein: CSVDPSTDTQYF.